This TCR beta chain derives from a study of T-cell reconstitution after alpha-beta-depleted transplantation in children. CDR3 length equals 16 residues. Germline assignment: CDR1 SGHVT and CDR2 SQSDAQ. V shed 5 bases and J 1 base; nucleotides not matched to a gene: 9. TCRbeta library construction was performed incorporating unique molecular identifiers. A single record per CDR3 protein comes from TCRdb applying MiXCR to the PCR reads. The sample includes 200,000 to 250,000 distinct CDR3 sequences, approximately 9.5% of them seen just once. The sequenced sample was PBMCs from the stem cell graft donor, obtained from the stem cell graft. The source of this sequence is a human donor who donated a stem cell graft to a child with acute lymphoblastic leukemia. The chain links TRBV7-4 to TRBJ2-3; 7 bases line up with TRBD1. CDR3 nucleotide sequence: TGTGCCAGCAGCCGGAAAACAGGGGCCGGCACAGATACGCAGTATTTT. Translating it yields CASSRKTGAGTDTQYF.